The T cell receptor (beta chain) described here comes from a study of Graves' ophthalmopathy and Graves' hyperthyroidism (dated by TCRdb to 2016 to 2019). Describing the broader study: Peripheral blood was collected before any treatment was given, at the time of initial diagnosis. The study used TCR beta repertoire signatures to distinguish Graves' ophthalmopathy from Graves' hyperthyroidism and to predict progression to ophthalmopathy. In total, 135 blood samples were TCR-sequenced: some 43 ophthalmopathy, roughly 77 hyperthyroidism and roughly 17 hyperthyroidism-to-ophthalmopathy patients. To explore V-J signatures that separate ophthalmopathy from hyperthyroidism, a discovery set of more than 95 patients was enrolled, consisting of about 45 with ophthalmopathy and some 59 with stable hyperthyroidism. An independent validation cohort comprised some 19 hyperthyroidism patients and some 16 patients who later progressed from hyperthyroidism to ophthalmopathy. T-cell repertoires of thyroid tissue and blood were compared in about six hyperthyroidism patients. After sampling, hyperthyroidism patients received methimazole starting at 30 mg daily, and ophthalmopathy patients received high-dose intravenous methylprednisolone. The 95 to 100 discovery patients were randomly split 7:3 into training and test sets.

Hyperthyroidism was defined as stable when no progression to ophthalmopathy occurred within 18 months of follow-up. Hyperthyroidism patients were newly diagnosed, were aged 18 to 65 years, and had a disease duration under 2 months. Patients with other autoimmune diseases, uncontrolled infections, pregnancy or lactation were excluded. Diagnosis was based on clinical symptoms, serum thyroxine, TRAb, thyroid ultrasound and orbital computed tomography. PBMCs were isolated from 8 to 10 ml of fresh peripheral blood by Ficoll-Paque density gradient centrifugation. Total RNA was extracted using Trizol reagent, and RNA quality was checked on an Agilent 2100 Bioanalyzer. This clonotype has only a few counts. Its antigen is unknown. No base qualities exist here, and no much larger clone lies one base off it. Study-wide findings and limitations: Sample size was not predetermined statistically, and investigators were not blinded to group allocation. In cross-validation, the 13-signature model distinguished ophthalmopathy from stable hyperthyroidism with more than 85% sensitivity and about 81% specificity, while in the test set the corresponding values were about 80% and 75%. Among expanded thyroid clonotypes with frequency above 0.001, most also showed up in blood, which suggests that blood repertoires may reflect the thyroid immune response. In validation, the model predicted ophthalmopathy progression with about 71% sensitivity and less than 80% specificity; 12 predicted patients were CT-confirmed with GO in a median of 6.5 months.

TCR beta CDR3 regions were amplified from RNA transcripts for repertoire sequencing. The first round of RT-PCR was done with HTBI primers and the Qiagen OneStep RT-PCR kit, and was followed by a second round of multiplex PCR, then size selection and purification. Sequencing of the libraries was carried out on an Illumina HiSeq2000 in paired-end mode with 100 bp reads. The paper's processing steps were these. SOAPnuke was used to process the reads, removing any read that contained adapters or uncalled bases, had a mean Phred below 15, or lacked an exact match to the constant primer or identifier. High-quality paired reads were merged with COPE v1.2.5. Clonotypes were defined as unique nucleotide sequences and were aligned to IMGT TRB V, D and J references using MiTCR v1.1. The analysis was limited to V-J combinations with a frequency above 0.0001, which together covered roughly 99% of repertoires. For each V-J combination, a TCR clonal expansion and chaos score was defined as the ratio of F50 clonal expansion to chaos observed in the TCRdist matrix. Welch's t-statistics and random forest were used to reduce features to approximately 13 V-J combinations, which were fed into a naive Bayes classifier. The Morisita-Horn index was used to measure how similar the thyroid and blood repertoires were. The public sequencing data were trimmed at Q25 with fastp and processed into clonotypes with MiXCR by TCRdb, which kept only in-frame beta chains. Rows are combined by CDR3 protein, so each entry shows the most common genes and DNA. TCRdb's processing, not the authors' own work, is the source of the V and J calls. The sample table shows hundreds of thousands of distinct CDR3 sequences, and about a fifth are seen once. The top ten clones comprise around 6.5% of the sample.

The receptor was derived from a woman between 18 and 29 years old with stable Graves' hyperthyroidism. Some clones in this sample may be carry-over from other donors' samples. Donor details come from another sample of the same person, matched by shared clones. Specimen: peripheral blood.

The DNA is as follows: TGTGCCAGCAGGTGCCGGGACTACGTCCATACGTGCGAGCAGTACTTC. This codes for CASRCRDYVHTCEQYF. The sequence links TRBV28 to TRBJ2-7, with 7 middle bases fitting TRBD2. Here V drops 6 bases and J drops 6 bases, and the junction holds 17 bases not matched to any gene. The CDR3 holds 16 amino acids from the cysteine to the phenylalanine. Just the 48-base CDR3 DNA is kept, in frame starting at base 1. From a lookup of the germline V gene, CDR1 and CDR2 are MDHEN and SYDVKM.